This is a list of T cell receptor beta chains from one sample in a study of cytomegalovirus exposure and HLA in healthy donors. Sequenced by immunoSEQ multiplex PCR; TCRdb stores in-frame clones only, minus some. Among 250,000 to 350,000 clones listed, around nine tenths were seen once. The sequenced material came from PBMCs. These receptor sequences come from a woman between 18 and 29 years old in good health and CMV-seronegative. The CDR3 runs from the conserved cysteine through the conserved F or W. The order of the fields is clone size, V gene, D gene, J gene, CDR3 DNA, CDR3 protein. A D gene is named only where the DNA matches it firmly. Not all rows give a size; the values are once, few, many and, for expanded clones, a class.

size: once; V: TRBV27; D: TRBD1; J: TRBJ2-5; DNA: TGTGCCAGCAGTTTGGACAGGGGGCTTCAGAAGACCCAGTACTTC; CDR3: CASSLDRGLQKTQYF
size: NA; V: TRBV7-6; D: NA; J: TRBJ1-1; DNA: TGTGCCAGCAGCGCCACCCGGGCAGGGACTGAAGCTTTCTTT; CDR3: CASSATRAGTEAFF
size: NA; V: TRBV5-1; D: TRBD1; J: TRBJ1-6; DNA: TGCGCCAGCAGCTTAAACCGGGACAGCTATTCACCCCTCCACTTT; CDR3: CASSLNRDSYSPLHF
size: few; V: TRBV6-1; D: NA; J: TRBJ2-1; DNA: TGTGCCAGCAGTGAGGCATTTGCAGGGCTTTTTGAGCAGTTCTTC; CDR3: CASSEAFAGLFEQFF
size: NA; V: TRBV6-1; D: NA; J: TRBJ2-2; DNA: TGTGCCAGCTTAGGGCTCGAGGGTCGCGCCGGGGAGCTGTTTTTT; CDR3: CASLGLEGRAGELFF
size: NA; V: TRBV29-1; D: TRBD1; J: TRBJ1-1; DNA: TGCAGCGTTCTCGATCCCATGACAGGGAAGAACACTGAAGCTTTCTTT; CDR3: CSVLDPMTGKNTEAFF
size: NA; V: TRBV5-1; D: TRBD2; J: TRBJ2-3; DNA: TGCGCCAGCAGCCTCCTTAGCGGGGGAAGATTAGATACGCAGTATTTT; CDR3: CASSLLSGGRLDTQYF
size: once; V: TRBV27; D: NA; J: TRBJ2-5; DNA: TGTGCCAGCGGGGCAGTTGGCGGAGAGACCCAGTACTTC; CDR3: CASGAVGGETQYF
size: NA; V: TRBV25-1; D: TRBD1; J: TRBJ1-1; DNA: TGTGCCAGCAGGACAGGGATGAACACTGAAGCTTTCTTT; CDR3: CASRTGMNTEAFF
size: NA; V: TRBV2; D: NA; J: TRBJ1-3; DNA: TGTGCCAGCAGTGTCCTCCGAGGATTTTCTGGAAACACCATATATTTT; CDR3: CASSVLRGFSGNTIYF